The TCR beta chain described here comes from a study of OX40 agonist ivuxolimab in advanced cancers. Germline trimming cut 0 bases from V and 6 bases from J; bases unmatched to any gene: 9. The germline V gene encodes CDR1 SGHRS and CDR2 YFSETQ. CDR3 length equals 15 residues. Sequencing used immunoSEQ multiplex PCR; TCRdb keeps in-frame clones, though not all of them. The table records 35,000 to 50,000 clones, 75% to 85% of them present only once. The sequence derives from an adult with an advanced solid tumor such as melanoma, head and neck, liver or kidney cancer. The chain is built from TRBV5-1 and TRBJ2-7; 7 bases are a match to TRBD1. Sequencing was performed on CD4+ or CD8+ T cells sorted from blood, taken in a trial of the OX40 agonist ivuxolimab. CDR3 DNA: TGCGCCAGCAGCTTGGAGGGGGCCGCAACATTCGAGCAGTACTTC. Its translation: CASSLEGAATFEQYF. The full variable domain, rest sourced from reference TRBV5-1 and TRBJ2-7, is KAGVTQTPRYLIKTRGQQVTLSCSPISGHRSVSWYQQTPGQGLQFLFEYFSETQRNKGNFPGRFSGRQFSNSRSEMNVSTLELGDSALYLCASSLEGAATFEQYFGPGTRLTVT.